This TCR beta chain originates from a study of blood T cells in healthy people across ages. Background on the study: About one barcoded beta molecule per two T cells came from capture by template switching. Study results and limitations: Unsorted PBMCs prevented conclusive naive versus antigen-experienced comparison. While age rose, TCR beta diversity per million T cells dropped in a roughly linear way.

The V and J ends lost 5 bases and 0 bases, in that order; junction bases with no gene match: 5. CDR3 length: 16 amino acids. Germline values: CDR1 SGHVS, CDR2 FNYEAQ. Each sample gave at least 6.5 million isolated PBMCs. The authors ran a second PCR of 7 to 11 cycles using a sample-barcoded 5' primer and a J-beta primer mix. MiXCR, run by TCRdb on the 5' RACE reads, gives a single entry per CDR3 protein. The sample contains about 730,000 distinct CDR3 sequences, about 40% of which appear only once. In the case of this clonotype: What it binds is unknown.

The clonotype comes from a woman aged 55-70 years in good health. This chain uses TRBV7-6 with TRBJ1-4, with 8 bases fitting TRBD1. The material sequenced was blood. The CDR3 coding sequence is TGTGCCAGCAGCAAGCAGACAGGGGCAACTAATGAAAAACTGTTTTTT. It codes for CASSKQTGATNEKLFF.